This entry lists 28 T cell receptor beta chains sequenced from one sample in a study of beta chain features in type 1 diabetes. The study reverse transcribed the entire isolated RNA, so it sequenced expressed TCRB transcripts. Generated by immunoSEQ multiplex PCR, the TCRdb table keeps only in-frame clones and is missing some. The sample contains 860,000 or so clones, roughly 17% of which appear only once. The sequenced sample was naive CD4+ T cells from blood. The source of these receptors is a woman under 30 in good health.

This clone was counted only a few times. As DNA, the CDR3 is TGTGCCACCAGCAGAGGGTTGGACACTGAAGCTTTCTTT. It translates to CATSRGLDTEAFF. The rearrangement links TRBV15 to TRBJ1-1; no firm D call. Germline V gene lookup returns CDR1 LNHNV and CDR2 YYDKDF (reference sequence). This CDR3 spans 13 amino acids. Trimming took 1 base from V and 3 from J, leaving 6 bases between them.

V and J are TRBV5-4 and TRBJ2-3; TRBD2 aligns across 12 bases. CDR3 length equals 16 residues. V shed 4 bases and J 2 bases; nucleotides not matched to a gene: 5. CDR1 and CDR2 (germline): SGHNT, YYREEE (reference sequence). The CDR3 DNA follows: TGTGCCAGCAGCCCGGGGACTAGCGGGTTCACAGATACGCAGTATTTT. This sequence encodes CASSPGTSGFTDTQYF.

This chain uses TRBV7-6 with TRBJ2-6; unclear D gene. The CDR3 is made up of 16 amino acids. The germline gives CDR1 SGHVS, CDR2 FNYEAQ. Trimming cost V 1 base and J 0 bases, with 7 bases left between them. DNA for the CDR3: TGTGCCAGCAGCTTAGTACCCGTCTCTGGGGCCAACGTCCTGACTTTC. Translating it yields CASSLVPVSGANVLTF.

This clone was detected only a few times. The chain uses TRBV2 and TRBJ2-3, with D uncertain. The CDR3 sequence is 15 residues long. V shed 3 bases and J shed 3 bases, with 13 bases lying between them. In germline, CDR1 is SNHLY, CDR2 FYNNEI. The CDR3, as DNA: TGTGCCAGCAGTGACCTCAGGCCGCCGACAGATACGCAGTATTTT. Its translation is CASSDLRPPTDTQYF.

In the case of this clone: The sample holds other DNA sequences that translate to the same CDR3. The CDR3 bases are TGTGCCAGCAGCTTAGTCGTGAACACTGAAGCTTTCTTT. Translating it yields CASSLVVNTEAFF. The chain uses TRBV7-9 and TRBJ1-1; the D is unclear. The germline V gene encodes CDR1 SEHNR and CDR2 FQNEAQ (reference sequence). The CDR3 is 13 amino acids. Trimming took off 1 base at V and 0 bases at J, with 3 bases between the two ends.

The V and J genes are TRBV20-1 and TRBJ1-1, with 7 bases that match TRBD1. Trimming at V came to 7 bases and at J to 3 bases, leaving 2 bases not matched to a gene. CDR3 length equals 11 residues. Looked up from germline, CDR1 is DFQATT and CDR2 is SNEGSKA (reference sequence). The CDR3 protein is CSVRGDTEAFF. In DNA form, the CDR3 reads TGCAGTGTCAGGGGGGACACTGAAGCTTTCTTT.

This clone was seen more than once but under ten times. The rearrangement uses TRBV15 and TRBJ2-7; no definite D call. CDR1 and CDR2 (germline): LNHNV, YYDKDF (reference sequence). CDR3 length equals 14 residues. Trimming took off 4 bases at V and 3 bases at J, with 13 bases between the two ends. Written as DNA, the CDR3 is TGTGCCACCAGCACCCACAGTTTTCTCTACGAGCAGTACTTC. It yields the protein CATSTHSFLYEQYF.

This chain's CDR3 is CASSFGDPEYYEQYF. CDR3 in DNA: TGTGCCAGCAGCTTTGGGGACCCGGAGTACTACGAGCAGTACTTC. V and J are TRBV7-9 and TRBJ2-7; TRBD1 or TRBD2 may be the D gene (5 bases each). V lost 3 bases and J 3 bases, leaving 15 bases between the germline ends. The CDR3 extends over 15 amino acids. CDR1 is SEHNR, CDR2 FQNEAQ, per germline (reference sequence).

A few counts support this clone. J is TRBJ2-5 and V is TRBV4-3, with TRBD2 matching over 9 bases. Germline-derived CDR1 and CDR2 are LGHNA and YSLEER. Trimming took 1 base from V and 5 from J; bases not matched to a gene: 11. This CDR3 is built from 17 residues. DNA of the CDR3: TGCGCCAGCAGCCAAGGCCTAGCGGGACTCACGGGGGAGACCCAGTACTTC. As protein: CASSQGLAGLTGETQYF.

The CDR3 protein is CASSLGEPYGYTF. Here the CDR3 DNA reads TGTGCCAGCAGCTTAGGGGAACCCTATGGCTACACCTTC. The chain is built from TRBV11-2 and TRBJ1-2; D is uncertain. The CDR3 contains 13 residues. The germline V and J ends were trimmed by 1 base and 4 bases, with 7 bases remaining between them. The germline CDR1 and CDR2 sequences are SGHAT and FQNNGV.

The gene calls are TRBV11-2 and TRBJ2-2; D is perhaps TRBD2 (5 bases). V gave up 3 bases and J gave up 8 bases, with 16 bases separating them. This CDR3 has 15 amino acids. Germline V gene data show CDR1 as SGHAT and CDR2 as FQNNGV. CDR3 sequence reads: CASSFGLLYTGELFF. The CDR3 DNA follows: TGTGCCAGCAGCTTCGGACTCCTCTATACGGGGGAGCTGTTTTTT.

The genes are TRBV27 and TRBJ2-7; D ambiguous. This CDR3 spans 15 amino acids. V lost 6 bases and J lost 0, with 15 bases in between. Germline CDR1 is MNHEY and CDR2 is SMNVEV (reference sequence). CDR3 DNA: TGTGCCAGCAGGATCAGTGGGCTAAACTCCTACGAGCAGTACTTC. Translation gives CASRISGLNSYEQYF.

In this sample, this clone turned up a few times. The identical CDR3 is also encoded by other nucleotide sequences in the sample. The V and J genes are TRBV5-6 and TRBJ1-2, with unresolved D. Trimming removed 1 base from V and 5 bases from J, with 6 bases in between. There are 12 residues in the CDR3. Germline CDR1 is SGHDT and CDR2 is YYEEEE. CDR3 region: CASSLREYGYTF. DNA for the CDR3: TGTGCCAGCAGCTTGCGAGAGTATGGCTACACCTTC.

The chain joins TRBV10-3 to TRBJ1-5; a possible D gene is TRBD1 (6 bases). Germline assignment: CDR1 ENHRY and CDR2 SYGVKD. Deletions cut 6 bases from V and 6 bases from J, with 15 bases between. The CDR3 totals 14 residues. Here the CDR3 DNA reads TGTGCCATCAGGGACGGGACATCGGGTCAGCCCCAGCATTTT. Protein: CAIRDGTSGQPQHF.

This clone was recorded a few times. The gene calls are TRBV29-1 and TRBJ2-1; a possible D gene is TRBD2 (5 bases). The CDR3 is 14 residues long. CDR1 is SQVTM and CDR2 is ANQGSEA in the germline V gene. Trimming cost V 4 bases and J 0 bases, with 10 bases left between them. The CDR3 region is CSVVAPSSYNEQFF. As DNA, the CDR3 is TGCAGCGTTGTAGCGCCTAGCTCCTACAATGAGCAGTTCTTC.

The genes are TRBV7-2 and TRBJ2-5; 11 bases fit TRBD2. Germline V gene sequence: CDR1 SGHTA, CDR2 FQGNSA. This CDR3 contains 15 residues. Losses at the gene ends were 5 bases for V and 4 bases for J; bases not matched to a gene: 6. The CDR3 nucleotides are TGTGCCAGCAGCGAAGATAGCGGGAGGGCAGAGACCCAGTACTTC. Translated, it gives CASSEDSGRAETQYF. The full variable domain, completed using reference TRBV7-2 and TRBJ2-5, is GAGVSQSPSNKVTEKGKDVELRCDPISGHTALYWYRQSLGQGLEFLIYFQGNSAPDKSGLPSDRFSAERTGGSVSTLTIQRTQQEDSAVYLCASSEDSGRAETQYFGPGTRLLVL.

A few counts support this clone. The chain is built from TRBV28 and TRBJ1-5; TRBD1 matches 8 bases. The CDR3 runs 13 residues. The germline V gene has CDR1 MDHEN and CDR2 SYDVKM. The trim removed 8 bases at V and 8 bases at J, leaving 8 bases unmatched. CDR3 bases: TGTGCCAGCGGGGCTGGACAGGGCGAGCCCCAGCATTTT. As protein: CASGAGQGEPQHF.

The sample holds a few counts of this clone. The rearrangement joins TRBV7-8 to TRBJ2-1; no reliable D call. This CDR3 region has 15 residues. Germline CDR1 and CDR2: SGHVS and FQNEAQ. V lost 4 bases, J lost 0 bases, and 10 bases lay in between. The CDR3: CASSSLPNSYNEQFF. Here the CDR3 DNA reads TGTGCCAGCAGCTCGTTACCTAACTCCTACAATGAGCAGTTCTTC.

This clone was detected a few times. Here the CDR3 DNA reads TGTGCCATCAGTTTTAGTGGCAATGAGCAGTTCTTC. Translation: CAISFSGNEQFF. The rearrangement joins TRBV10-3 to TRBJ2-1; no clear D gene. The germline gives CDR1 ENHRY, CDR2 SYGVKD. V shed 5 bases and J shed 6 bases, with 8 bases lying between them. The CDR3 runs 12 residues.

This clone was picked up a small number of times. This chain links TRBV27 with TRBJ1-2; a weak D match, TRBD1 (5 bases). V was pared by 0 bases and J by 4 bases, with 9 bases between. Germline values: CDR1 MNHEY, CDR2 SMNVEV (reference sequence). There are 14 residues in the CDR3. This CDR3 is CASSLSAGSYGYTF. CDR3 DNA: TGTGCCAGCAGTTTATCGGCAGGGAGCTATGGCTACACCTTC.

This clone occurred a few times. J is TRBJ2-1 and V is TRBV28, with D perhaps TRBD2 (6 bases). V was clipped by 6 bases and J by 9 bases, with 24 bases between them. The CDR3 spans 16 residues. CDR1 is MDHEN and CDR2 is SYDVKM in the germline V gene. The CDR3 spells CASSPGVVRGWGEQFF. The CDR3 DNA follows: TGTGCCAGCAGCCCTGGAGTAGTTCGGGGGTGGGGTGAGCAGTTCTTC.

J is TRBJ1-6 and V is TRBV15; D is undetermined. The CDR3 is made up of 13 amino acids. V was clipped by 6 bases and J by 10 bases, with 13 bases between them. The germline V gene encodes CDR1 LNHNV and CDR2 YYDKDF (reference sequence). The CDR3 reads CATRTTGISPLHF. The CDR3 DNA sequence: TGTGCCACCAGAACAACTGGGATCTCACCCCTCCACTTT.

The chain uses TRBV28 and TRBJ2-5; a weak D match, TRBD2 (7 bases). The CDR3 runs 16 residues. Germline V gene data show CDR1 as MDHEN and CDR2 as SYDVKM. V lost 1 base to trimming and J lost 4 bases, with 16 bases between them. The CDR3 region has the DNA TGTGCCAGCAGTTTATTCGGGGGGCTAGGGCGAGAGACCCAGTACTTC. This translates into CASSLFGGLGRETQYF.

CDR3 sequence reads: CASSQPTGRKGTNEKLFF. The CDR3 coding sequence is TGCGCCAGCAGCCAACCCACGGGGCGGAAGGGAACTAATGAAAAACTGTTTTTT. The chain links TRBV4-1 to TRBJ1-4; weak D call: TRBD1 (5 bases). This CDR3 spans 18 amino acids. CDR1 and CDR2 (germline): MGHRA, YSYEKL. Trimming stripped 2 bases from V and 1 base from J, with 17 bases between.

This clone was seen a few times. This chain uses TRBV27 with TRBJ2-7, with TRBD1 as a possible D gene (5 bases). Trimming pared 4 bases from V and 1 base from J, leaving 11 bases between. Germline assignment: CDR1 MNHEY and CDR2 SMNVEV (reference sequence). CDR3 length: 14 residues. CDR3 sequence (DNA): TGTGCCAGCAGTTCTAGACAGAGATCCTACGAGCAGTACTTC. The encoded protein is CASSSRQRSYEQYF.

The chain recombines TRBV28 with TRBJ2-5; D is possibly TRBD1 (6 bases). Trimming removed 5 bases from V and 3 bases from J, with 16 bases in between. Germline CDR1 is MDHEN and CDR2 is SYDVKM. The CDR3 has 15 amino acids. The CDR3 protein is CASSGDNPREETQYF. The CDR3 DNA is TGTGCCAGCAGTGGGGACAACCCCCGGGAAGAGACCCAGTACTTC.

The chain joins TRBV29-1 to TRBJ2-3, with 7 bases matching TRBD1. J gave up 2 bases and V 5 bases, and 4 bases lay outside the gene matches. The CDR3 runs 13 residues. Per germline, CDR1 SQVTM and CDR2 ANQGSEA. The CDR3 sequence: CSVRGRNTDTQYF. The CDR3 region has the DNA TGCAGCGTTAGGGGGCGAAACACAGATACGCAGTATTTT.

This sequence joins TRBV9 and TRBJ2-5, with 7 nucleotides matching TRBD2. Germline CDR1 and CDR2: SGDLS and YYNGEE. The CDR3 sequence is 17 residues long. After removal of 0 bases from V and 1 base from J, the junction contained 9 bases not matched to a gene. CDR3 nucleotides: TGTGCCAGCAGCGTAGCTGGGGGGAGGGCCCTCCAAGAGACCCAGTACTTC. Residues: CASSVAGGRALQETQYF.